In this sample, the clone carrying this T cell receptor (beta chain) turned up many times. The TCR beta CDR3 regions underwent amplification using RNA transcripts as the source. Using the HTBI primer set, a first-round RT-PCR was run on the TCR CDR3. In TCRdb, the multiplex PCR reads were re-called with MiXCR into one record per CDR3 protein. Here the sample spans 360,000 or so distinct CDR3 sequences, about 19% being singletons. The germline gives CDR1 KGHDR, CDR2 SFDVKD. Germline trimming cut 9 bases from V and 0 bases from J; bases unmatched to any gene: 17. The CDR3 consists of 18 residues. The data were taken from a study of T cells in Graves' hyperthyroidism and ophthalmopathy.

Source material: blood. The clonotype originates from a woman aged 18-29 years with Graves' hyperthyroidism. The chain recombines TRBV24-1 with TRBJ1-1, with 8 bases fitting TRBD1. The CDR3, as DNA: TGTGCCACCTCCAGGGGGGGAGGGACAGGAGACATGAACACTGAAGCTTTCTTT. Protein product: CATSRGGGTGDMNTEAFF.